This T cell receptor beta chain was documented in a study of high-grade serous ovarian cancer treatment subgroups. On the study more broadly: Mean per sample: around 14,000 reads, some 7,500 unique TCR beta rearrangements. Findings of the study overall: Higher neoantigen levels went with greater TCR clonal relatedness. Same-patient tumor repertoires overlapped at roughly 0.1 to 0.85; different patients barely overlapped. These tumor repertoires lack spatial information from bulk sequencing.

Tumor samples were obtained before definitive surgery or chemotherapy. The repertoire was sequenced with immunoSEQ multiplex PCR; TCRdb's copy has only in-frame clones and lacks some. The sample lists about 12,000 clones; just over 85% were seen once. As to this clone: The antigen is not known.

The sequence was obtained from a human donor with high-grade serous ovarian cancer. Sequencing input: tumor tissue.

The CDR3 DNA is TGTGCCTGGAGTGTAGAAGGACAGGGTCGACGCACTGAAGCTTTCTTT. Amino acid sequence: CAWSVEGQGRRTEAFF. The chain links TRBV30 to TRBJ1-1; TRBD1 matches at 8 bases. V was pared by 0 bases and J by 4 bases, with 10 bases of the junction left unmatched. CDR3 length: 16 residues. The V gene's germline CDR1 is GTSNPN and CDR2 SVGIG (reference sequence). Full variable domain (remainder filled in from reference TRBV30 and TRBJ1-1): SQTIHQWPATLVQPVGSPLSLECTVEGTSNPNLYWYRQAAGRGLQLLFYSVGIGQISSEVPQNLSASRPQDRQFILSSKKLLLSDSGFYLCAWSVEGQGRRTEAFFGQGTRLTVV.